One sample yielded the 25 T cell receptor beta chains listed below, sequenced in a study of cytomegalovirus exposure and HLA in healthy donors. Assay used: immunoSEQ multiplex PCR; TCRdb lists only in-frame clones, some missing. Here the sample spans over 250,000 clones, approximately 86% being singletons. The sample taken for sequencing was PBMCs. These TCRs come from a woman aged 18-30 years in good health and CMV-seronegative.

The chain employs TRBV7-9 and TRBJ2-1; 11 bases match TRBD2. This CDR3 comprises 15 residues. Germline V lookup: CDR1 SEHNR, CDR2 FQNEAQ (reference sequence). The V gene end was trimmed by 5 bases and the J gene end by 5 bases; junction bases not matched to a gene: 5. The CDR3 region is CASSPGTSGHNEQFF. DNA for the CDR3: TGTGCCAGCAGCCCCGGGACTAGCGGACACAATGAGCAGTTCTTC.

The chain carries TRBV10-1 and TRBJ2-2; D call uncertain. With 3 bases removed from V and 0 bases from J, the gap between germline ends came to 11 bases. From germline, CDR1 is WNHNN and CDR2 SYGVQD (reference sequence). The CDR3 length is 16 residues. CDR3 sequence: CASSDWAGANTGELFF. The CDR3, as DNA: TGCGCCAGCAGTGATTGGGCCGGTGCGAACACCGGGGAGCTGTTTTTT.

CDR3 in amino acids: CASSVAGSSPAQYF. CDR3 coding DNA: TGTGCCAGCAGCGTAGCTGGGAGCAGCCCAGCGCAGTATTTT. This chain uses TRBV9 with TRBJ2-3; TRBD2 might be the D (5 bases). The V end lost 0 bases, the J end lost 10 bases, and 15 bases lay between the germline ends. Germline loops: CDR1 SGDLS, CDR2 YYNGEE. CDR3 length: 14 amino acids.

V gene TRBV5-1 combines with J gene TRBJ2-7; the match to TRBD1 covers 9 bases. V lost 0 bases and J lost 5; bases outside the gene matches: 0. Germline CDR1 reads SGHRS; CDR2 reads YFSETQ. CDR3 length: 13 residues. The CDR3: CASSLGDRDEQYF. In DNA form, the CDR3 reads TGCGCCAGCAGCTTGGGGGACAGGGACGAGCAGTACTTC.

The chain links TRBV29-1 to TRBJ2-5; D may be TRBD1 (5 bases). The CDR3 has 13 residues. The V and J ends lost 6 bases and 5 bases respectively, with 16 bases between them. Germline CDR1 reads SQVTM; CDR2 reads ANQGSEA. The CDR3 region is CSVQVAARETQYF. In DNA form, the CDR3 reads TGCAGCGTACAGGTGGCAGCGCGGGAGACCCAGTACTTC. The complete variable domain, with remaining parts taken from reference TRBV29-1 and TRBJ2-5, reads SAVISQKPSRDICQRGTSLTIQCQVDSQVTMMFWYRQQPGQSLTLIATANQGSEATYESGFVIDKFPISRPNLTFSTLTVSNMSPEDSSIYLCSVQVAARETQYFGPGTRLLVL.

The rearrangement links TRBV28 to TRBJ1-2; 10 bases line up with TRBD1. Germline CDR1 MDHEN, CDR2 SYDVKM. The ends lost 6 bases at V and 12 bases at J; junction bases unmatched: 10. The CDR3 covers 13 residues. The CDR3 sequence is CASRLPGQGSNTF. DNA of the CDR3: TGTGCCAGCAGACTGCCGGGACAGGGGTCCAACACCTTC.

The CDR3 sequence: CAWSRGTGQPQHF. DNA for the CDR3: TGTGCCTGGAGTAGGGGGACGGGGCAGCCCCAGCATTTT. The rearrangement joins TRBV30 to TRBJ1-5; a weak D match, TRBD1 (6 bases). Trimming left V 2 bases short and J 7 bases short, with 12 bases between. CDR1 is GTSNPN and CDR2 is SVGIG in the germline V gene (reference sequence). The CDR3 covers 13 residues. Using reference TRBV30 and TRBJ1-5 for the parts outside the CDR3, the full variable domain is SQTIHQWPATLVQPVGSPLSLECTVEGTSNPNLYWYRQAAGRGLQLLFYSVGIGQISSEVPQNLSASRPQDRQFILSSKKLLLSDSGFYLCAWSRGTGQPQHFGDGTRLSIL.

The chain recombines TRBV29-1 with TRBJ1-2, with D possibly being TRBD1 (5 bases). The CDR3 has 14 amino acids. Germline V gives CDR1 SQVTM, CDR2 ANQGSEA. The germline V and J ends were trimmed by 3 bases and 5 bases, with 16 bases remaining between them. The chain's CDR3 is CSVESAGLWYGYTF. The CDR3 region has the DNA TGCAGCGTTGAGTCGGCAGGGCTATGGTATGGCTACACCTTC.

CDR3 sequence reads: CAWSRGQGSYEQYF. The CDR3 DNA reads as TGTGCCTGGAGTAGGGGACAGGGATCCTACGAGCAGTACTTC. V and J are TRBV30 and TRBJ2-7; 9 bases fit TRBD1. Trimming took 2 bases from V and 1 from J; bases not matched to a gene: 3. CDR1 is GTSNPN and CDR2 is SVGIG in the germline V gene (reference sequence). The CDR3 extends over 14 amino acids.

The CDR3 sequence is CAISRQGGTNEKLFF. The CDR3 DNA reads TGTGCCATCAGCCGACAGGGTGGCACTAATGAAAAACTGTTTTTT. The chain couples TRBV10-3 to TRBJ1-4, with 7 bases lining up with TRBD1. The CDR3 loop spans 15 amino acids. Trimming at V came to 6 bases and at J to 2 bases, leaving 6 bases not matched to a gene. Germline V gene lookup returns CDR1 ENHRY and CDR2 SYGVKD.

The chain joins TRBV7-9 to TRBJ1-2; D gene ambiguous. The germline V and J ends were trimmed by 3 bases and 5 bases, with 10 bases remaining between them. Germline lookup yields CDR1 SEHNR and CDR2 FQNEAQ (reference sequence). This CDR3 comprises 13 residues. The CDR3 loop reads CASSLPRSYGYTF. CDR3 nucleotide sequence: TGTGCCAGCAGCTTGCCGAGGAGTTATGGCTACACCTTC.

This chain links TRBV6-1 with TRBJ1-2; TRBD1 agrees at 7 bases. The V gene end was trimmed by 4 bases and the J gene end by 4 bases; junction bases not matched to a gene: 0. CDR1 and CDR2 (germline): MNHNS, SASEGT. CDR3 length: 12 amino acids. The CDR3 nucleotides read TGTGCCAGCAGTGGGGACAGCTATGGCTACACCTTC. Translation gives CASSGDSYGYTF.

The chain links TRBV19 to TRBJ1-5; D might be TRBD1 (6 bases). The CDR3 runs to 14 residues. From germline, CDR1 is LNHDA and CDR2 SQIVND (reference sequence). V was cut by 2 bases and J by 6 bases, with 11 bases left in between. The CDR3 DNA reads TGTGCCAGTAGTATAAGTAGGGGGACTCAGCCCCAGCATTTT. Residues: CASSISRGTQPQHF.

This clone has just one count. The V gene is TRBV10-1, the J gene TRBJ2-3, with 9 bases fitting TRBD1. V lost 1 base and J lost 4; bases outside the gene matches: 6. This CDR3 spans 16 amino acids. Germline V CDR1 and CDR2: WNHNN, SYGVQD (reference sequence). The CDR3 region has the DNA TGCGCCAGCAGTGAGTGGGGACAGGGTTTAGCAGATACGCAGTATTTT. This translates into CASSEWGQGLADTQYF.

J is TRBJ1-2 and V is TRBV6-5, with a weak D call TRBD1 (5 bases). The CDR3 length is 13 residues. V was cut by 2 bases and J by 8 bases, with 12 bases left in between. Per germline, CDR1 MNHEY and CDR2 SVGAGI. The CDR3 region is CASSYGTGEGYTF. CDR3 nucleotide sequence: TGTGCCAGCAGTTACGGCACAGGTGAAGGCTACACCTTC.

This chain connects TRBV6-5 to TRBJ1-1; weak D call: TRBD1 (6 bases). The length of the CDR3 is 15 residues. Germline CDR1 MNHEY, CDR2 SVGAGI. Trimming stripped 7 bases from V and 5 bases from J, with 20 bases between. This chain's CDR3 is CASTPGGAGTTEAFF. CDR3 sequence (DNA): TGTGCCAGCACCCCGGGGGGCGCGGGGACAACTGAAGCTTTCTTT.

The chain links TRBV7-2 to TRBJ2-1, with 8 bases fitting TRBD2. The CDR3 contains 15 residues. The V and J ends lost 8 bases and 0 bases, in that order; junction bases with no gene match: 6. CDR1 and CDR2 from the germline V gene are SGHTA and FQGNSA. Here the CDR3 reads CASRGGPISYNEQFF. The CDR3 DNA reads TGTGCCAGCCGGGGGGGCCCTATCTCCTACAATGAGCAGTTCTTC.

This chain's CDR3 is CASSSGILPLANYGYTF. The CDR3 DNA reads as TGCGCCAGCAGCTCTGGTATACTACCCTTAGCTAACTATGGCTACACCTTC. V is TRBV5-1 and J is TRBJ1-2, with unresolved D. Deletions cut 3 bases from V and 0 bases from J, with 18 bases between. The CDR3 sequence is 17 residues long. Germline V lookup: CDR1 SGHRS, CDR2 YFSETQ.

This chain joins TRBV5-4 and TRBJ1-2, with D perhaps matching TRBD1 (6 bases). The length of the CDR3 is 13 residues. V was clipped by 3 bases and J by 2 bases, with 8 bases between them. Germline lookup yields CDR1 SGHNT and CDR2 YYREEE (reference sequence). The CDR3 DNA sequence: TGTGCCAGCAGCTCGGGACAAAACTATGGCTACACCTTC. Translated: CASSSGQNYGYTF.

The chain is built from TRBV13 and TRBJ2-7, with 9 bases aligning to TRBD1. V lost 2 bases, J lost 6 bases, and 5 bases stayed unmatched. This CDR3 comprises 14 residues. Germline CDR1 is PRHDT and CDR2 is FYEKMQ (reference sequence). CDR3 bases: TGTGCCAGCAGCTTACAACAGGGGGCGGGCGAGCAGTACTTC. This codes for CASSLQQGAGEQYF.

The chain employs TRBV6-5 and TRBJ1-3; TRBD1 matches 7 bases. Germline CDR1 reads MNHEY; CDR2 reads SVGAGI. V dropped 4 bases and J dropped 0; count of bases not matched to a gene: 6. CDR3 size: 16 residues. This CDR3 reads CASSLSDRVSGNTIYF. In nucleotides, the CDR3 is TGTGCCAGCAGTTTGTCCGACAGGGTCTCTGGAAACACCATATATTTT.

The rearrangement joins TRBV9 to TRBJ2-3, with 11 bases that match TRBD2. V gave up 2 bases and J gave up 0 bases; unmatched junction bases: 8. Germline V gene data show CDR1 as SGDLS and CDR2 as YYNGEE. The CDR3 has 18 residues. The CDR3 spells CASSVSLAGVTSTDTQYF. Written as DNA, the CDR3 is TGTGCCAGCAGCGTGTCACTAGCGGGGGTCACTAGCACAGATACGCAGTATTTT.

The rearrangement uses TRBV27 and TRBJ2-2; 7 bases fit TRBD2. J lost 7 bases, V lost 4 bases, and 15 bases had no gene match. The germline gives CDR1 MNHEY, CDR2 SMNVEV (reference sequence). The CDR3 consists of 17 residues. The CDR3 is CASSSYPGLNLFGELFF. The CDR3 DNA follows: TGTGCCAGCAGTTCATATCCGGGACTAAACCTTTTCGGGGAGCTGTTTTTT.

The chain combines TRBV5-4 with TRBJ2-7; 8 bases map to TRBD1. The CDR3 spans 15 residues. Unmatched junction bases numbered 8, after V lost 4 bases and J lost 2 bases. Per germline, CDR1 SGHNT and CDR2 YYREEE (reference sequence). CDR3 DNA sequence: TGTGCCAGCAGCACCGACAGGGGAAAGGCCTACGAGCAGTACTTC. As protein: CASSTDRGKAYEQYF.

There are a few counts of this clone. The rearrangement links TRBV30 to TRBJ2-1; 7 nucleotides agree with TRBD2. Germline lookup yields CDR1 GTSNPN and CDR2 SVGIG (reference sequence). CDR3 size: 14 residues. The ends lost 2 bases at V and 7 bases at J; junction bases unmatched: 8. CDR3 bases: TGTGCCTGGAGTTGGGGCGGGAGTCCTAATGAGCAGTTCTTC. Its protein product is CAWSWGGSPNEQFF.